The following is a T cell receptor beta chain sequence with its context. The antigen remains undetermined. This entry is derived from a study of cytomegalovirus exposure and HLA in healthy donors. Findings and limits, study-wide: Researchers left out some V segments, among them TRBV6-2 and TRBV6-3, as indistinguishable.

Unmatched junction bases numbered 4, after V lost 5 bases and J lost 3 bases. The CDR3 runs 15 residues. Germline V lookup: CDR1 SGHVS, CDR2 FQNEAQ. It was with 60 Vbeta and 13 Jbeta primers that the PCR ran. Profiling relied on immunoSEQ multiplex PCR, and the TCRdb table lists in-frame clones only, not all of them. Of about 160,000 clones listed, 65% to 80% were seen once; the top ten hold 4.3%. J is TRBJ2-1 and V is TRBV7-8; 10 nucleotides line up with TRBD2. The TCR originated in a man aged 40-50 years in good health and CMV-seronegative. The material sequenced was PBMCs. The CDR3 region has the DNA TGTGCCAGCAGCCTCATAGCGGGGGGCTACAATGAGCAGTTCTTC. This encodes CASSLIAGGYNEQFF.